The 20 T cell receptor beta chains below all came from one sample that was sequenced in a study of blood T cell repertoires in COVID-19. Clones were sequenced by immunoSEQ multiplex PCR, and TCRdb holds only the in-frame ones, with some missing. The sample has around 230,000 clones, roughly four fifths seen once. The sequenced material came from peripheral blood. These receptors originate from a woman older than 75 with acute or convalescent COVID-19.

The chain carries TRBV6-1 and TRBJ1-1, with D maybe TRBD1 (6 bases). Germline V gives CDR1 MNHNS, CDR2 SASEGT. The CDR3 has 16 amino acids. Trimming removed 0 bases at V and 3 bases at J, with 14 bases between. DNA for the CDR3: TGTGCCAGCAGTGAAGCGCGGGGGGCGGGAGACACTGAAGCTTTCTTT. Protein: CASSEARGAGDTEAFF.

The V gene is TRBV24-1, the J gene TRBJ2-3, with 7 bases matching TRBD1. The CDR3 is 14 amino acids. The trim removed 4 bases at V and 6 bases at J, leaving 6 bases unmatched. Per germline, CDR1 KGHDR and CDR2 SFDVKD. In DNA form, the CDR3 reads TGTGCCACCAGTGAGACAGGGCCCCCGGATACGCAGTATTTT. It translates to CATSETGPPDTQYF.

The chain is built from TRBV27 and TRBJ2-3; weak D call: TRBD1 (6 bases). Germline CDR1 is MNHEY and CDR2 is SMNVEV (reference sequence). Between the trimmed V and J ends, which lost 5 bases and 9 bases, there was a span of 21 bases. This CDR3 has 15 amino acids. CDR3 protein: CASSLNRDLGATQYF. The CDR3 nucleotides are TGTGCCAGCAGTCTCAACAGGGACCTAGGGGCCACGCAGTATTTT.

The chain recombines TRBV5-6 with TRBJ1-6; D is perhaps TRBD1 (5 bases). Germline-derived CDR1 and CDR2 are SGHDT and YYEEEE. Trimming took off 4 bases at V and 9 bases at J, with 23 bases between the two ends. This CDR3 comprises 17 residues. CDR3 sequence (DNA): TGTGCCAGCAGCCCACGGGGGAGCCGGGGTGGAATTTCACCCCTCCACTTT. It codes for CASSPRGSRGGISPLHF. Full variable domain (missing parts from reference TRBV5-6 and TRBJ1-6): DAGVTQSPTHLIKTRGQQVTLRCSPKSGHDTVSWYQQALGQGPQFIFQYYEEEERQRGNFPDRFSGHQFPNYSSELNVNALLLGDSALYLCASSPRGSRGGISPLHFGNGTRLTVT.

This clone was observed a single time. V is TRBV7-6 and J is TRBJ1-2; 7 bases line up with TRBD1. The length of the CDR3 is 17 residues. The germline gives CDR1 SGHVS, CDR2 FNYEAQ. V dropped 2 bases and J dropped 3; count of bases not matched to a gene: 12. CDR3 nucleotides: TGTGCCAGCAGCTTAAATCCCCAGTCAGGGGGATACTATGGCTACACCTTC. This gives the protein CASSLNPQSGGYYGYTF.

The J gene is TRBJ2-2, the V gene TRBV29-1, with D possibly TRBD1 on 5 matching bases. Germline CDR1 reads SQVTM; CDR2 reads ANQGSEA. Trimming removed 6 bases from V and 5 bases from J, with 13 bases in between. The CDR3 contains 13 residues. The chain's CDR3 is CSVSPQGTGELFF. The DNA of the CDR3 is TGCAGCGTATCCCCCCAGGGAACCGGGGAGCTGTTTTTT.

The V and J genes are TRBV7-9 and TRBJ2-4; perhaps TRBD2 as D (6 bases). The CDR3 has 12 residues. CDR1 is SEHNR and CDR2 is FQNEAQ in the germline V gene (reference sequence). V lost 2 bases, J lost 8 bases, and 7 bases lay in between. CDR3 DNA sequence: TGTGCCAGCAGCTTATCGGGGGACATTCAGTACTTC. It specifies CASSLSGDIQYF.

This chain connects TRBV4-2 to TRBJ1-1, with 8 bases aligning to TRBD1. The CDR3 has 15 residues. V was pared by 4 bases and J by 5 bases, with 9 bases of the junction left unmatched. Germline V gene lookup returns CDR1 LGHNA and CDR2 YNFKEQ. CDR3 sequence (DNA): TGTGCCAGCAGCCTCGGACAGGGTCCGGGGACTGAAGCTTTCTTT. It is translated as CASSLGQGPGTEAFF.

The chain uses TRBV11-2 and TRBJ2-2, with D possibly being TRBD2 (5 bases). V shed 2 bases and J shed 7 bases, with 8 bases lying between them. There are 13 residues in the CDR3. CDR1 SGHAT and CDR2 FQNNGV come from the germline V gene. CDR3 in amino acids: CASSLFGIGELFF. Written as DNA, the CDR3 is TGTGCCAGCAGCTTATTCGGGATCGGGGAGCTGTTTTTT. Using reference TRBV11-2 and TRBJ2-2 for the parts outside the CDR3, the full variable domain is EAGVAQSPRYKIIEKRQSVAFWCNPISGHATLYWYQQILGQGPKLLIQFQNNGVVDDSQLPKDRFSAERLKGVDSTLKIQPAKLEDSAVYLCASSLFGIGELFFGEGSRLTVL.

The chain combines TRBV3-1 (or the pseudogene TRBV3-2) with TRBJ1-1, with 9 bases that match TRBD1. Germline V gene lookup returns CDR1 LGHDT and CDR2 YNNKEL (reference sequence). J gave up 6 bases and V 4 bases, and 0 bases lay outside the gene matches. The length of the CDR3 is 12 residues. DNA of the CDR3: TGTGCCAGCAGCCGACAGGGGGCTGAAGCTTTCTTT. Translation gives CASSRQGAEAFF.

The genes are TRBV5-1 and TRBJ1-1; D possibly corresponds to TRBD1 (5 bases). CDR3 length: 14 amino acids. Germline CDR1 reads SGHRS; CDR2 reads YFSETQ. Trimming removed 1 base from V and 0 bases from J, with 7 bases in between. In DNA form, the CDR3 reads TGCGCCAGCAGCTTGCCAGGGTTGAACACTGAAGCTTTCTTT. Translating gives CASSLPGLNTEAFF.

The CDR3 coding sequence is TGTGCCAGCAGCTTGGAAAGGGGATCCTACAATGAGCAGTTCTTC. The encoded protein is CASSLERGSYNEQFF. The rearrangement joins TRBV5-4 to TRBJ2-1, with a tentative D call TRBD1 (5 bases). V lost 0 bases, J lost 1 base, and 8 bases lay in between. The germline V gene encodes CDR1 SGHNT and CDR2 YYREEE (reference sequence). There are 15 residues in the CDR3.

The chain employs TRBV11-2 and TRBJ2-5; TRBD2 agrees at 8 bases. Germline CDR1 reads SGHAT; CDR2 reads FQNNGV. The CDR3 loop spans 16 amino acids. Losses at the gene ends were 1 base for V and 5 bases for J; bases not matched to a gene: 9. The CDR3 DNA reads as TGTGCCAGCAGCTTAGGATTAGCGGGGACTTTGGAGACCCAGTACTTC. This codes for CASSLGLAGTLETQYF.

V gene TRBV27 combines with J gene TRBJ1-4; D is uncertain. The CDR3 loop spans 17 amino acids. Germline V gives CDR1 MNHEY, CDR2 SMNVEV (reference sequence). Trimming removed 2 bases from V and 0 bases from J, with 13 bases in between. Here the CDR3 reads CASSLRFGRATNEKLFF. The CDR3 DNA sequence: TGTGCCAGCAGTTTAAGGTTCGGGCGGGCAACTAATGAAAAACTGTTTTTT.

This chain links TRBV28 with TRBJ1-2; 11 positions agree with TRBD1. After removal of 7 bases from V and 8 bases from J, the junction contained 9 bases not matched to a gene. The germline V gene has CDR1 MDHEN and CDR2 SYDVKM. The length of the CDR3 is 14 residues. The DNA of the CDR3 is TGTGCCAGCACCAAGGACAGGGGGCGTGACGGCTACACCTTC. Protein sequence: CASTKDRGRDGYTF.

This sequence joins TRBV24-1 and TRBJ1-5; D remains ambiguous. This CDR3 has 12 amino acids. CDR1 and CDR2 (germline): KGHDR, SFDVKD. The germline V and J ends were trimmed by 3 bases and 9 bases, with 8 bases remaining between them. The CDR3 sequence is CATSDPAGPQHF. The CDR3, as DNA: TGTGCCACCAGTGATCCCGCCGGGCCCCAGCATTTT.

The chain combines TRBV24-1 with TRBJ2-5; D call uncertain. The germline V gene encodes CDR1 KGHDR and CDR2 SFDVKD. The V gene lost 1 base and the J gene lost 2 bases, with 10 bases spanning the gap. This CDR3 is 15 amino acids long. The CDR3 nucleotides read TGTGCCACCAGTGATTTTGGTGACAAACAAGAGACCCAGTACTTC. This gives the protein CATSDFGDKQETQYF.

The chain has TRBV12-3 or TRBV12-4 and TRBJ1-2, with 7 bases matching TRBD1. The CDR3 length is 12 residues. The J segment lost 4 bases and the V segment lost 9 bases, leaving 5 bases of the junction unmatched. CDR3 sequence: CASTQGGYGYTF. In nucleotides, the CDR3 is TGTGCCAGTACTCAGGGGGGCTATGGCTACACCTTC.

CDR3 DNA sequence: TGTGCCAGCTCACAAGGACAGGGGAACACTGAAGCTTTCTTT. It encodes CASSQGQGNTEAFF. The V call is TRBV18, the J call TRBJ1-1, with 8 bases fitting TRBD1. The V gene end was trimmed by 4 bases and the J gene end by 1 base; junction bases not matched to a gene: 2. The CDR3 runs 14 residues. Germline CDR1 and CDR2: KGHSH and LQKENI. Full variable domain (outside the CDR3, taken from reference TRBV18 and TRBJ1-1): NAGVMQNPRHLVRRRGQEARLRCSPMKGHSHVYWYRQLPEEGLKFMVYLQKENIIDESGMPKERFSAEFPKEGPSILRIQQVVRGDSAAYFCASSQGQGNTEAFFGQGTRLTVV.

This chain uses TRBV5-1 with TRBJ2-7; the D gene is possibly TRBD1 (6 bases). Trimming removed 5 bases at V and 0 bases at J, with 15 bases between. This CDR3 region has 15 residues. Germline V gene lookup returns CDR1 SGHRS and CDR2 YFSETQ. As DNA, the CDR3 is TGCGCCAGCAGGGTCGGGACACCCAACTCCTACGAGCAGTACTTC. Its protein product is CASRVGTPNSYEQYF.